Listed here are 27 T cell receptor beta chains from one sample, sequenced in a study of T cell repertoires in cytomegalovirus infection (dated by TCRdb to between 2018 and 2021). Sequenced using an Illumina HiSeq 1500. TCRdb handled the public reads itself, with Q25 trimming in fastp and clone calling in MiXCR, and kept productive beta chains. CDR3 protein sequences are deduplicated, and each keeps its most common genes and DNA. Recorded for this sample are 300,000 or so distinct CDR3 sequences; approximately 10% of them occurred a single time. About 2.3% of the sample rests with the top ten. Material for sequencing was PBMCs. Every receptor here comes from a human donor in good health (CMV status not recorded). Some clones in this sample may be carry-over from other donors' samples.

This clonotype has at least ten counts. V is TRBV7-9 and J is TRBJ2-1; D possibly matches TRBD1 or TRBD2 (5 bases each). Germline-derived CDR1 and CDR2 are SEHNR and FQNEAQ (reference sequence). CDR3 size: 12 residues. V was trimmed by 5 bases and J by 9 bases, leaving 11 bases between them. CDR3 sequence (DNA): TGTGCCAGCAGCCAGATAGGGACTGAGCAGTTCTTC. Its translation: CASSQIGTEQFF.

The chain employs TRBV7-2 and TRBJ1-3; D is unclear. The CDR3 extends over 16 amino acids. V lost 4 bases and J lost 0, with 13 bases in between. Germline CDR1 and CDR2: SGHTA and FQGNSA. CDR3 sequence: CASSYEGLFSGNTIYF. The CDR3 nucleotides are TGTGCCAGCAGCTACGAAGGGTTGTTCTCTGGAAACACCATATATTTT.

This chain connects TRBV6-2 or TRBV6-3 to TRBJ1-4, with 7 positions matching TRBD1. Germline loops: CDR1 MNHEY, CDR2 SVGEGT. CDR3 length: 16 residues. V was pared by 0 bases and J by 3 bases, with 4 bases of the junction left unmatched. The CDR3 nucleotides read TGTGCCAGCAGTTACTCCCTGGGGACAGCTAATGAAAAACTGTTTTTT. Amino acid sequence: CASSYSLGTANEKLFF.

The chain links TRBV6-5 to TRBJ2-7; D gene uncertain. The CDR3 consists of 14 residues. Germline CDR1 reads MNHEY; CDR2 reads SVGAGI. Trimming cost V 6 bases and J 6 bases, with 18 bases left between them. The chain's CDR3 is CASSQKLKSGEQYV. The DNA for the CDR3 is TGTGCCAGCAGCCAAAAACTTAAATCTGGCGAGCAGTACGTC.

With regard to this clonotype: This may arise from a read error, as a much more abundant clone is one base away. This chain joins TRBV12-3 or TRBV12-4 and TRBJ2-3; 7 bases are a match to TRBD1. The V segment lost 7 bases and the J segment 0 bases; nucleotides outside the gene matches: 7. There are 15 residues in the CDR3. The CDR3 DNA is TGTGCCAGCACCCCCGGGACAGCTAGCACAGATACGCAGTATTTT. This gives the protein CASTPGTASTDTQYF.

The table lists this clonotype with many counts. The chain carries TRBV6-1 and TRBJ2-5; 9 nucleotides match TRBD1. The CDR3 extends over 16 amino acids. The germline V gene encodes CDR1 MNHNS and CDR2 SASEGT. J lost 4 bases, V lost 5 bases, and 11 bases had no gene match. CDR3 DNA: TGTGCCAGCAGTTCAGACCTGGGACAGGGCATAGAGACCCAGTACTTC. Translated: CASSSDLGQGIETQYF.

This clonotype was detected only once. The chain has TRBV23-1 and TRBJ2-2, with D tentatively TRBD1 (6 bases). TRBV23-1 belongs to the ORF category, with a function that is uncertain. CDR3 length equals 13 residues. The ends were cut back, 6 bases at V and 11 bases at J, with 16 bases in the middle. The CDR3 DNA reads as TGCGCCAGCAGAGTACAGGGCGTGACCGAGCTGTTTTTT. It encodes CASRVQGVTELFF.

This clonotype was detected many times. The V call is TRBV7-2, the J call TRBJ2-3; weak D call: TRBD1 (5 bases). Trimming shortened V by 5 bases and J by 2 bases, and 11 bases separated the two germline ends. The CDR3 is 14 residues long. The germline gives CDR1 SGHTA, CDR2 FQGNSA. The CDR3 region is CASSGAVLTDTQYF. DNA for the CDR3: TGTGCCAGCAGCGGGGCCGTCCTCACAGATACGCAGTATTTT.

V and J are TRBV19 and TRBJ2-2, with TRBD1 matching over 7 bases. The CDR3 consists of 14 residues. V lost 6 bases to trimming and J lost 4 bases; unmatched junction nucleotides: 5. Germline V gene data show CDR1 as LNHDA and CDR2 as SQIVND (reference sequence). This chain's CDR3 is CASSSWTGTGELFF. The CDR3 coding sequence is TGTGCCAGTAGCTCATGGACAGGCACCGGGGAGCTGTTTTTT.

This clonotype came up a few times. CDR3 sequence: CASDYRGASTDTQYF. CDR3 nucleotide sequence: TGTGCCAGCGACTATAGGGGGGCTAGCACAGATACGCAGTATTTT. The rearrangement links TRBV6-2 or TRBV6-3 to TRBJ2-3; perhaps D is TRBD1 or TRBD2 (6 bases each). CDR1 and CDR2 (germline): MNHEY, SVGEGT. Between the trimmed V and J ends, which lost 8 bases and 0 bases, there was a span of 15 bases. This CDR3 has 15 residues.

Ten or more counts support this clonotype. The V call is TRBV7-6, the J call TRBJ2-2; tentative D call: TRBD1 (6 bases). Trimming cost V 1 base and J 2 bases, with 14 bases left between them. From germline, CDR1 is SGHVS and CDR2 FNYEAQ. This CDR3 region has 17 residues. The DNA of the CDR3 is TGTGCCAGCAGCTTAGACAGGGAAGGGAAAAACACCGGGGAGCTGTTTTTT. It is translated as CASSLDREGKNTGELFF.

This chain links TRBV2 with TRBJ1-3; no clear D. This CDR3 spans 10 amino acids. In germline, CDR1 is SNHLY, CDR2 FYNNEI. Deletions cut 11 bases from V and 6 bases from J, with 8 bases between. The CDR3 reads CAARKNTIYF. CDR3 coding DNA: TGTGCCGCCCGAAAAAACACCATATATTTT.

The chain's CDR3 is CSASPSSGGQRETQYF. Here the CDR3 DNA reads TGCAGTGCTAGCCCCTCTAGCGGGGGGCAAAGGGAGACCCAGTACTTC. The V and J genes are TRBV20-1 and TRBJ2-5; TRBD2 matches 11 bases. This CDR3 has 16 residues. Germline V gene sequence: CDR1 DFQATT, CDR2 SNEGSKA (reference sequence). V trimming: 3 bases; J trimming: 5 bases; junction bases outside the gene matches: 11.

This clonotype was counted many times. This chain joins TRBV5-6 and TRBJ1-2, with 10 positions matching TRBD1. This CDR3 is built from 15 residues. The V segment lost 0 bases and the J segment 7 bases; nucleotides outside the gene matches: 6. Germline V CDR1 and CDR2: SGHDT, YYEEEE. Here the CDR3 reads CASSLGPGTGVGYTF. The CDR3 DNA follows: TGTGCCAGCAGCTTGGGCCCCGGGACAGGGGTTGGCTACACCTTC. Using reference TRBV5-6 and TRBJ1-2 for the parts outside the CDR3, the full variable domain is DAGVTQSPTHLIKTRGQQVTLRCSPKSGHDTVSWYQQALGQGPQFIFQYYEEEERQRGNFPDRFSGHQFPNYSSELNVNALLLGDSALYLCASSLGPGTGVGYTFGSGTRLTVV.

This clonotype was found many times. One end of the junction does not line up with germline, which may come from a read error. This sequence joins TRBV7-2 and TRBJ2-3; 9 positions match TRBD2. This CDR3 has 14 amino acids. Looked up from germline, CDR1 is SGHTA and CDR2 is FQGNSA. The CDR3 region is CASSSQFRGTSMTF. The CDR3 DNA follows: TGTGCCAGCAGCTCCCAATTCCGCGGGACTAGCATGACTTTT.

This clonotype was observed a handful of times. This chain uses TRBV3-1 with TRBJ2-2; the D is unclear. CDR1 is LGHDT, CDR2 YNNKEL, per germline (reference sequence). The CDR3 length is 14 residues. The V end lost 4 bases, the J end lost 7 bases, and 13 bases lay between the germline ends. In DNA form, the CDR3 reads TGTGCCAGCAGCCCCTTCCTTTTGAACGGGGAGCTGTTTTTT. Its translation is CASSPFLLNGELFF.

The gene calls are TRBV29-1 and TRBJ1-1, with D perhaps TRBD1 (5 bases). Trimming took 6 bases from V and 5 from J, leaving 16 bases between them. Per germline, CDR1 SQVTM and CDR2 ANQGSEA. The CDR3 runs 13 residues. CDR3 amino acids: CSVSGLMGTEAFF. The CDR3 nucleotides read TGCAGCGTATCGGGGCTCATGGGGACTGAAGCTTTCTTT.

This clonotype was detected many times. The CDR3 loop reads CASSLAQRTQFF. In nucleotides, the CDR3 is TGTGCCAGCAGCTTAGCGCAGCGGACACAGTTCTTC. The chain links TRBV7-2 to TRBJ2-1; either TRBD1 or TRBD2 may supply D (5 bases each). Deletions cut 0 bases from V and 13 bases from J, with 10 bases between. This CDR3 has 12 amino acids. Germline V gene lookup returns CDR1 SGHTA and CDR2 FQGNSA.

This clonotype was seen ten or more times. The rearrangement links TRBV28 to TRBJ2-4; 8 bases line up with TRBD1. This CDR3 comprises 13 residues. Germline CDR1 MDHEN, CDR2 SYDVKM. The junction had 6 bases not matched to a gene; V was cut back by 8 bases and J by 6 bases. The CDR3 bases are TGTGCCAGCGCCCAGGGGGCCGGAAACATTCAGTACTTC. Its translation is CASAQGAGNIQYF. Filled out from reference TRBV28 and TRBJ2-4, the complete variable domain reads DVKVTQSSRYLVKRTGEKVFLECVQDMDHENMFWYRQDPGLGLRLIYFSYDVKMKEKGDIPEGYSVSREKKERFSLILESASTNQTSMYLCASAQGAGNIQYFGAGTRLSVL.

This clonotype was seen ten or more times. The V gene is TRBV7-8, the J gene TRBJ2-1, with 9 bases lining up with TRBD2. Trimming took 5 bases from V and 1 from J; bases not matched to a gene: 9. Germline values: CDR1 SGHVS, CDR2 FQNEAQ. CDR3 size: 17 residues. This chain's CDR3 is CASSKNSGGPSYNEQFF. In nucleotides, the CDR3 is TGTGCCAGCAGCAAAAATAGCGGGGGCCCTTCCTACAATGAGCAGTTCTTC.

Many counts were recorded for this clonotype. Relative to the germline gene, one junction end is altered; a read error may explain this. The rearrangement uses TRBV7-7 and TRBJ2-5; weak D call: TRBD2 (5 bases). Germline loops: CDR1 SSHAT, CDR2 FNYEAQ (reference sequence). This CDR3 has 15 residues. CDR3 protein: CASSSLGKRQETQYF. The CDR3 DNA follows: TGTGCTAGCAGCTCACTAGGGAAGAGGCAAGAGACCCAGTACTTC.

The chain has TRBV10-3 and TRBJ1-5; 9 nucleotides agree with TRBD1. This CDR3 spans 14 amino acids. The V gene's germline CDR1 is ENHRY and CDR2 SYGVKD. J lost 6 bases, V lost 3 bases, and 3 bases had no gene match. The CDR3 nucleotides are TGTGCCATCAGTGAACAGGGGGCAGGTCAGCCCCAGCATTTT. Its protein is CAISEQGAGQPQHF.

This chain joins TRBV5-1 and TRBJ2-1; D gene uncertain. Germline assignment: CDR1 SGHRS and CDR2 YFSETQ. Trimming cost V 4 bases and J 8 bases, with 16 bases left between them. This CDR3 is 14 amino acids long. In DNA, the CDR3 is TGCGCCAGCAGCCCCCGGACCCCGTCCGATGAGCAGTTCTTC. Translation: CASSPRTPSDEQFF.

This clonotype was detected a few times. CDR3 amino acids: CASSQDWGETQYF. The CDR3 DNA reads as TGTGCCAGCAGCCAAGATTGGGGTGAGACCCAGTACTTC. The V and J genes are TRBV14 and TRBJ2-5; no definite D call. Looked up from germline, CDR1 is SGHDN and CDR2 is FVKESK. Trimming left V 0 bases short and J 5 bases short, with 7 bases between. The CDR3 contains 13 residues.

Ten or more counts support this clonotype. The V call is TRBV12-3 or TRBV12-4, the J call TRBJ2-1; possibly TRBD2 for D (6 bases). The ends were cut back, 4 bases at V and 0 bases at J, with 7 bases in the middle. The CDR3 totals 14 residues. The CDR3 nucleotides are TGTGCCAGCAGTTCCGGGAGCTCCTACAATGAGCAGTTCTTC. Its protein product is CASSSGSSYNEQFF.

This clonotype was seen at least ten times. The rearrangement uses TRBV2 and TRBJ1-5, with D tentatively TRBD1 (6 bases). CDR3 length: 14 residues. Germline assignment: CDR1 SNHLY and CDR2 FYNNEI. The V end was cut by 5 bases, the J end by 9 bases, with 17 bases between. The CDR3 DNA reads TGTGCCAGCAGTAGTTCGACAGGCTTTCGGCCCCAGCATTTT. Translation: CASSSSTGFRPQHF.

In this sample, this clonotype turned up many times. This chain joins TRBV25-1 and TRBJ1-6; D may be TRBD1 (5 bases). This CDR3 is built from 15 residues. V was cut by 6 bases and J by 8 bases, with 17 bases left in between. CDR1 is MGHDK, CDR2 SYGVNS, per germline. CDR3 nucleotides: TGTGCCAGCAGCCCCTCTCGGGGGTGGGATTCACCCCTCCACTTT. Protein product: CASSPSRGWDSPLHF.